This TCR beta chain emerged from a study of Ad26.COV2.S vaccination and SARS-CoV-2 variants. About the study: Donor had been placed in the Ad26.COV2.S arm of the COV1001 trial. Ad26.COV2.S given intramuscularly, once or twice 56 days apart. Whole-study findings and limits: Spike-specific CD8+ and CD4+ T cell responses reportedly showed substantial breadth after vaccination.

Remarks on this clone: Its matching antigen is unknown.

Some clones are missing from TCRdb's copy, which holds only in-frame ones; the method was immunoSEQ multiplex PCR. The table has 300,000 to 400,000 clones, around 87% seen once; the top ten hold about 3.4%. The germline V gene has CDR1 LGHDT and CDR2 YNNKEL (reference sequence). V was clipped by 4 bases and J by 6 bases; unmatched bases: 11. The CDR3 contains 15 residues. As to treatment: some 19 received Ad26.COV2.S at low or high dose, single or two shots; about 5 received placebo; per-sample allocation not given. Vaccine and placebo recipients were sampled on day 63 after the first injection. Participants' vaccine, an Ad26 vector, delivered Wuhan-strain SARS-CoV-2 spike.

The rearrangement joins TRBV3-1 (or the pseudogene TRBV3-2) to TRBJ1-1; 7 nucleotides align to TRBD1. The TCR comes from a person aged 18-65 years who received the Ad26.COV2.S COVID-19 vaccine or a placebo. The material was peripheral blood, obtained in a trial of Ad26.COV2.S vaccine versus placebo. This CDR3 reads CASSPTGRTLAEAFF. In nucleotides, the CDR3 is TGTGCCAGCAGCCCGACAGGGAGGACCTTGGCTGAAGCTTTCTTT.